This T cell receptor (beta chain) is drawn from a study of OX40 agonist ivuxolimab in advanced cancers. On the study more broadly: Patients were roughly 83% male with ages roughly 20 to 80, mean roughly 55.

As to this clone: Its cognate antigen is unknown.

The study, taken as a whole, reports: More expanded clones were found, on average, in CD8+ than in CD4+ T cells. It was also the case that some nonresponders had low normalized T-cell clonal expansion. Partly responding patients at 0.1-3.0 mg/kg showed some of the smallest clonal expansion.

TCRdb's copy holds only in-frame clones and misses some; the assay was immunoSEQ multiplex PCR. Of 98,000 or so clones in the sample, roughly nine tenths are singletons; the top ten hold 0.82%. Germline V gives CDR1 MNHEY, CDR2 SMNVEV (reference sequence). The V gene lost 6 bases and the J gene lost 2 bases, with 10 bases spanning the gap. This CDR3 has 13 residues. Specimen: CD4+ or CD8+ T cells sorted from blood, collected in a trial of the OX40 agonist ivuxolimab. V is TRBV27 and J is TRBJ2-5; D is undetermined. The source of this sequence is an adult with an advanced solid tumor such as melanoma, head and neck, liver or kidney cancer. The CDR3 nucleotides read TGTGCCAGCAGCCGAACGCGGCAAGAGACCCAGTACTTC. Translating it yields CASSRTRQETQYF.